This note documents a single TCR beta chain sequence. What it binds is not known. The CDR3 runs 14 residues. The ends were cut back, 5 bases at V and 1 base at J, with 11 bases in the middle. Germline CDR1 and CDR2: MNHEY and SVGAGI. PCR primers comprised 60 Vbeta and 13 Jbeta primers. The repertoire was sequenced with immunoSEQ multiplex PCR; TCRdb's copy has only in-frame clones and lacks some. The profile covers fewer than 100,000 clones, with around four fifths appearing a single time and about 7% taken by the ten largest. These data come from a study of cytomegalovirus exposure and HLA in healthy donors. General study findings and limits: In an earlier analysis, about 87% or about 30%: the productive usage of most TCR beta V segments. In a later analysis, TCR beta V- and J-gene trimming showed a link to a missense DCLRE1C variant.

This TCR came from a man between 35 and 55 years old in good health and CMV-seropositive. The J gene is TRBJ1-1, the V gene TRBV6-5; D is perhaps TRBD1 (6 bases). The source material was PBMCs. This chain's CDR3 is CASSTPTGNTEAFF. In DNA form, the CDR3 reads TGTGCCAGCAGTACCCCGACAGGGAACACTGAAGCTTTCTTT.